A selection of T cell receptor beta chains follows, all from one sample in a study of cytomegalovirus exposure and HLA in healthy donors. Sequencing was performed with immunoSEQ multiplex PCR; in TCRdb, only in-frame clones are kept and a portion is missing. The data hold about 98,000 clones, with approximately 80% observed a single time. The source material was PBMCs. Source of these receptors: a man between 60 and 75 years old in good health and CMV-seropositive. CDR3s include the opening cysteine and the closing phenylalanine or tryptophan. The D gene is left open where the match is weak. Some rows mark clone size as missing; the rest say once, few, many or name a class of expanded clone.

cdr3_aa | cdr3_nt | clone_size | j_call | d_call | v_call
CASSVSGGAAGELFF | TGTGCCAGCAGCGTTAGCGGGGGGGCCGCCGGGGAGCTGTTTTTT | few | TRBJ2-2 | TRBD2 | TRBV7-3
CACSGVLEQFF | TGTGCCTGTAGCGGGGTTCTTGAGCAGTTCTTC | once | TRBJ2-1 | TRBD2 | TRBV19
CASSAIAGEETQYF | TGTGCCAGCAGTGCTATAGCGGGGGAAGAGACCCAGTACTTC | - | TRBJ2-5 | TRBD2 | TRBV6-5
CASRAAGGIYEQFF | TGTGCCAGCAGAGCAGCGGGGGGGATCTATGAGCAGTTCTTC | few | TRBJ2-1 | TRBD2 | TRBV2
CSVAAHGDTIYF | TGCAGCGTTGCAGCACACGGAGACACCATATATTTT | - | TRBJ1-3 | - | TRBV29-1
CARSTQGALGELFF | TGTGCCCGTTCCACACAGGGGGCACTGGGGGAGCTGTTTTTT | - | TRBJ2-2 | TRBD1 | TRBV30
CASSIQGANNEQFF | TGTGCCAGTAGTATTCAGGGGGCTAACAATGAGCAGTTCTTC | once | TRBJ2-1 | TRBD1 | TRBV19
CASSPLDRDLQPQHF | TGTGCCAGCAGTCCCCTGGACAGGGACCTTCAGCCCCAGCATTTT | - | TRBJ1-5 | TRBD1 | TRBV28
CAWSVGRVSIPYEQYF | TGTGCCTGGAGTGTAGGGCGGGTAAGCATACCCTACGAGCAGTACTTC | - | TRBJ2-7 | - | TRBV30
CASSPGRDREEGDTQYF | TGCGCCAGCAGCCCCGGACGGGACAGGGAAGAAGGAGATACGCAGTATTTT | - | TRBJ2-3 | TRBD1 | TRBV5-1
CASSGGLGGGPGGNTQYF | TGTGCCAGCAGTGGGGGCCTTGGCGGGGGCCCCGGTGGAAATACGCAGTATTTT | - | TRBJ2-3 | - | TRBV2
CASTPPSSAPRSYGYTF | TGTGCCAGCACCCCACCCAGCTCAGCCCCCAGGTCCTATGGCTACACCTTC | - | TRBJ1-2 | - | TRBV28
CASSLTEYNEQFF | TGTGCCAGTAGTCTAACAGAGTACAATGAGCAGTTCTTC | - | TRBJ2-1 | - | TRBV19
CASSQEFRGKGRLTSGNTIYF | TGTGCCAGCAGCCAAGAATTTAGGGGAAAGGGCAGATTAACCTCTGGAAACACCATATATTTT | - | TRBJ1-3 | - | TRBV4-2
CASSERGREDYGYTF | TGTGCCAGCAGTGAACGGGGCAGGGAGGACTATGGCTACACCTTC | - | TRBJ1-2 | - | TRBV2
CASNPRVQETQYF | TGTGCCAGCAACCCGAGGGTCCAAGAGACCCAGTACTTC | - | TRBJ2-5 | - | TRBV6-1
CAISDRDNEQFF | TGTGCCATATCAGACAGAGACAATGAGCAGTTCTTC | - | TRBJ2-1 | - | TRBV6-6
CASSLSGELFF | TGTGCCAGCAGCTTGTCTGGGGAGCTGTTTTTT | few | TRBJ2-2 | - | TRBV5-5
CASTTGSHNSPLHF | TGTGCCAGCACGACAGGGTCCCATAATTCACCCCTCCACTTT | - | TRBJ1-6 | TRBD1 | TRBV28
CAIRGTGGFETQYF | TGTGCCATCAGAGGAACAGGGGGTTTCGAGACCCAGTACTTC | - | TRBJ2-5 | TRBD1 | TRBV10-3
CASTPGPRWTRNTGELFF | TGTGCCAGCACTCCCGGACCCCGCTGGACACGAAACACCGGGGAGCTGTTTTTT | - | TRBJ2-2 | - | TRBV2
CASSLSPVSNNEQFF | TGTGCCAGCAGTTTATCTCCGGTTTCTAACAATGAGCAGTTCTTC | - | TRBJ2-1 | - | TRBV27
CASSLEPLNSQYF | TGTGCCAGCAGCTTAGAGCCCCTGAACTCGCAGTATTTT | once | TRBJ2-3 | - | TRBV11-2
CASSLIQRLTHEQYF | TGCGCCAGCAGCTTAATCCAGAGGTTAACTCACGAGCAGTACTTC | - | TRBJ2-7 | - | TRBV5-1
CASSLVASGGARDTQYF | TGTGCCAGCAGCTTAGTTGCTAGCGGGGGGGCTCGCGATACGCAGTATTTT | - | TRBJ2-3 | TRBD2 | TRBV7-2
CASSFKPPGQGNTIYF | TGTGCCAGCAGCTTTAAGCCTCCGGGACAGGGAAACACCATATATTTT | - | TRBJ1-3 | TRBD1 | TRBV13